This T cell receptor (beta chain) was sequenced during a study of T cell responses to AZD1222 COVID-19 vaccine. Study-wide findings and caveats: Vaccine-associated CD4 TCRs spanned spike, dominant at 160-218 and 743-854. The study reported that nearly half of spike-specific TCRs target unmutated variant regions.

TCRdb keeps only in-frame clones here, not all; method: immunoSEQ multiplex PCR. The profile shows about 47,000 clones, around 80% of them singletons. In regard to this clone: Its target is not known.

With V trimmed by 3 bases and J by 8 bases, 11 bases remained unmatched. Germline V gives CDR1 GTSNPN, CDR2 SVGIG (reference sequence). The CDR3 is made up of 14 amino acids. This specimen consisted of peripheral blood, obtained 28 days after the second dose of the MenACWY control vaccine. The TCR sequence derives from an adult who received the MenACWY meningococcal vaccine as a control. This chain connects TRBV30 to TRBJ1-2; 8 nucleotides align to TRBD1. Written as DNA, the CDR3 is TGTGCCTGGAGAATCGCGCAGGGGGCTGTGGGCTACACCTTC. This codes for CAWRIAQGAVGYTF.